These T cell receptor beta chains were read from a single sample in a study of blood T cell repertoires in COVID-19. Profiled with immunoSEQ multiplex PCR; TCRdb holds only in-frame clones, not every one. The table records around 240,000 clones, about 86% of them present only once. Sequencing was performed on peripheral blood. The receptors here all came from a woman aged 25 to 39 who had recovered from COVID-19. Each CDR3 is given with its conserved first and last residue. A D gene is named only where the DNA matches it firmly. The size of a clone is reported for some rows only, either as once, few or many, or as a class for expanded clones.

TRBJ1-1 NA TRBV14 NA TGTGCCAGCAGCCAAGATCGGAGATGGACTGAAGCTTTCTTT CASSQDRRWTEAFF
TRBJ1-2 TRBD1 TRBV5-1 NA TGCGCCAGCAGCTTCACCACAGGGGGTTGGGGCTACACCTTC CASSFTTGGWGYTF
TRBJ2-5 TRBD2 TRBV9 NA TGTGCCAGCAACTTGGGACTAGCGGGGGGGCCTGGGCAAGAGACCCAGTACTTC CASNLGLAGGPGQETQYF
TRBJ1-2 NA TRBV18 few TGTGCCAGCTCAATTGCCGCGGGGGACTATGGCTACACCTTC CASSIAAGDYGYTF
TRBJ2-5 NA TRBV27 NA TGTGCCAGCAGCGAGACTCCGTACCAAGAGACCCAGTACTTC CASSETPYQETQYF
TRBJ2-5 TRBD1 TRBV4-2 NA TGTGCCAGCAGCCAAGAGGACAGGGGAGGAGAGACCCAGTACTTC CASSQEDRGGETQYF
TRBJ2-3 TRBD2 TRBV2 few TGTGCCAGCAGTGGAGGACGGGGGGGCACAGATACGCAGTATTTT CASSGGRGGTDTQYF
TRBJ2-5 NA TRBV4-1 NA TGCGCCAGCAGCCAAGATCTCAAGAGAGAGACCCAGTACTTC CASSQDLKRETQYF
TRBJ1-5 NA TRBV10-3 NA TGTGCCATCAGTGCAGGGCTCAGGGAGCCCCAGCATTTT CAISAGLREPQHF
TRBJ1-6 NA TRBV5-4 NA TGTGCCAGCAGCCAAGGGGGGGGCTCACATTATTCACCCCTCCACTTT CASSQGGGSHYSPLHF
TRBJ1-2 NA TRBV6-1 NA TGTGCCAGCAGTGAGGCTGGGGCGCGGGGCTACACCTTC CASSEAGARGYTF
TRBJ1-2 TRBD1 TRBV18 NA TGTGCCAGCTCACCCCAGGGGGCGCATCATGGCTACACCTTC CASSPQGAHHGYTF
TRBJ2-7 NA TRBV20-1 NA TGCAGTGCTAGTTTGGACAGACACTACGAGCAGTACTTC CSASLDRHYEQYF
TRBJ1-3 NA TRBV9 few TGTGCCAGCAGCGTAGCCCAGGTCGGCTCTGGAAACACCATATATTTT CASSVAQVGSGNTIYF
TRBJ2-2 TRBD1 TRBV19 once TGTGCCAGTAGTATTCGGACAGGGGATCTCACCGGGGAGCTGTTTTTT CASSIRTGDLTGELFF
TRBJ1-2 NA TRBV15 NA TGTGCCACAGCCTCTCCGGGGGCTAACTATGGCTACACCTTC CATASPGANYGYTF
TRBJ2-2 NA TRBV11-1 NA TGTGCCAGCAGCCACAGGAACCGGGACTCCAACAGGGAGCTGTTTTTT CASSHRNRDSNRELFF
TRBJ2-5 TRBD2 TRBV11-3 NA TGTGCCAGCAGCCGCGGGGGTTCACAAGAGACCCAGTACTTC CASSRGGSQETQYF
TRBJ2-6 NA TRBV19 once TGTGCCAGTAGTATAATCACTGGGGCCAACGTCCTGACTTTC CASSIITGANVLTF
TRBJ1-3 NA TRBV20-1 NA TGCAGTGCTAGTTCCGGGAGCGGAGGAAACACCATATATTTT CSASSGSGGNTIYF
TRBJ1-1 NA TRBV19 NA TGTGCCACCAACCCCTACTGGGGACACCTCCCTATGAACACTGAAGCTTTCTTT CATNPYWGHLPMNTEAFF
TRBJ1-4 NA TRBV5-1 NA TGCGCCAGCAGCCGGGGCTCGGGGGGTGAAAAACTGTTTTTT CASSRGSGGEKLFF
TRBJ1-2 NA TRBV9 once TGTGCCAGCAGCGTAGGCGGGACGGAAATATATGGCTACACCTTC CASSVGGTEIYGYTF
TRBJ2-3 TRBD1 TRBV5-5 once TGTGCCAGCACCGTGAGAACAGGGGCTCATGGAGATACGCAGTATTTT CASTVRTGAHGDTQYF
TRBJ1-2 NA TRBV6-5 NA TGTGCCAGCAGGAGAATCTATGGCTACACCTTC CASRRIYGYTF
TRBJ2-3 NA TRBV12-3/TRBV12-4 once TGTGCCAGCGGCCCGCTAGCAGATACGCAGTATTTT CASGPLADTQYF
TRBJ2-7 NA TRBV27 NA TGTGCCAGCAGACCGGAGCGCCTTTTATCCTACGAGCAGTACTTC CASRPERLLSYEQYF
TRBJ1-3 NA TRBV29-1 once TGCAGCGTGGCGGGACGCCATGGAAACACCATATATTTT CSVAGRHGNTIYF
TRBJ2-7 TRBD2 TRBV7-2 NA TGTGCCAGCAGCCTTGGCGGGGGAGGGAGGTTCGAGCAGTACTTC CASSLGGGGRFEQYF
TRBJ2-5 TRBD2 TRBV11-3 NA TGTGCCAGCAGCTTCCCGACTAGCGGGGGGTACCAAGAGACCCAGTACTTC CASSFPTSGGYQETQYF
TRBJ1-2 NA TRBV9 NA TGTACCAGCAGCGTAGCTGAATTAGGGGGAGATGGCTACACCTTC CTSSVAELGGDGYTF
TRBJ1-3 NA TRBV4-1 NA TGCGCCAGCAGCCAACGAGATTCTGGAAACACCATATATTTT CASSQRDSGNTIYF
TRBJ1-5 NA TRBV18 NA TGTGCCAGCTCAACGGACAGTCCGTATAGCAATCAGCCCCAGCATTTT CASSTDSPYSNQPQHF
TRBJ2-5 NA TRBV5-1 few TGCGCCAGCAGCTTGAGTCGAGGGCAAGAGACCCAGTACTTC CASSLSRGQETQYF
TRBJ2-2 NA TRBV2 NA TGTGCCAGCGGACAGATGAACACCGGGGAGCTGTTTTTT CASGQMNTGELFF
TRBJ2-7 TRBD1 TRBV11-2 few TGTGCCAGCAGTCCCCGGGACAGGGCTCGGGGAGAGCAGTACTTC CASSPRDRARGEQYF
TRBJ2-7 TRBD1 TRBV7-2 NA TGTGCCAGCAGCCGGACAGGGAACACCTACGAGCAGTACTTC CASSRTGNTYEQYF
TRBJ1-6 NA TRBV6-5 NA TGTGCCAGCAGTTACGTTTCGTCACCCCTCCACTTT CASSYVSSPLHF
TRBJ1-2 TRBD1 TRBV19 NA TGTGCCAGTAGTTCGGACAGGAGACCTAACTATGGCTACACCTTC CASSSDRRPNYGYTF
TRBJ2-7 TRBD2 TRBV7-9 once TGTGCCAGCAGCTGGGACGGGGGGGACTACGAGCAGTACTTC CASSWDGGDYEQYF
TRBJ2-3 TRBD1 TRBV11-1 once TGTGCCAGCAGCCCCCGCTCGGACAGGGGACTAGATACGCAGTATTTT CASSPRSDRGLDTQYF
TRBJ2-3 TRBD2 TRBV3-1/TRBV3-2 NA TGTGCCAGCAGCCAAGGATGGACTAGCGGGGGGGCCTTGACAGATACGCAGTATTTT CASSQGWTSGGALTDTQYF
TRBJ1-2 TRBD1 TRBV29-1 NA TGCAGCGCCGAGCAGGGGACAGGGGGCGTTCATGGCTACACCTTC CSAEQGTGGVHGYTF
TRBJ1-3 TRBD1 TRBV14 NA TGTGCCAGCAGCGCAGCAGGGGGCCTCTCTGGAAACACCATATATTTT CASSAAGGLSGNTIYF